A single sample gave rise to the 18 T cell receptor beta chains below, sequenced in a study of OX40 agonist ivuxolimab in advanced cancers. Sequencing was performed with immunoSEQ multiplex PCR; in TCRdb, only in-frame clones are kept and a portion is missing. The table shows about 18,000 clones, with 75% to 85% occurring only once. The input for sequencing was CD4+ or CD8+ T cells sorted from blood, taken in a trial of the OX40 agonist ivuxolimab. The receptors were sampled from an adult with an advanced solid tumor such as melanoma, head and neck, liver or kidney cancer.

This clone was seen only once. The rearrangement uses TRBV21-1 and TRBJ1-2. TRBV21-1 is assigned pseudogene status. CDR3 length: 15 residues. As DNA, the CDR3 is TGTGCCAGCAGCAAAGAGGTCCCCCGGGACTATGGCTACACCTTC. Its protein is CASSKEVPRDYGYTF.

This clone is medium-sized (0.01 to 0.1%) in the sample. This sample includes further DNA sequences coding for the same CDR3. The chain uses TRBV5-4 and TRBJ1-1, with D perhaps TRBD1 (6 bases). V lost 0 bases and J lost 3, with 15 bases in between. CDR1 and CDR2 from the germline V gene are SGHNT and YYREEE (reference sequence). There are 16 residues in the CDR3. The CDR3 reads CASSLGSGGLYTEAFF. CDR3 bases: TGTGCCAGCAGCTTGGGGTCCGGGGGCCTCTACACTGAAGCTTTCTTT.

This chain links TRBV5-1 with TRBJ2-5, with D perhaps TRBD1 or TRBD2 (5 bases each). CDR3 length: 15 residues. Trimming cost V 1 base and J 7 bases, with 17 bases left between them. Germline V gives CDR1 SGHRS, CDR2 YFSETQ. For the CDR3, the DNA is TGCGCCAGCAGCTTGTCGATCGAGGGGTGGGCGACCCAGTACTTC. Translation gives CASSLSIEGWATQYF.

This clone was seen a few times. The gene calls are TRBV7-3 and TRBJ2-3; D may be TRBD2 (7 bases). CDR1 and CDR2 from the germline V gene are SGHTA and FQGTGA. The V and J ends lost 2 bases and 4 bases respectively, with 13 bases between them. The CDR3 covers 15 residues. The CDR3 is CASSLGGAVADTQYF. The CDR3 nucleotides are TGTGCCAGCAGCTTAGGGGGGGCAGTAGCAGATACGCAGTATTTT.

This sequence joins TRBV7-9 and TRBJ1-5; tentatively, D is TRBD1 (5 bases). Germline V gene data show CDR1 as SEHNR and CDR2 as FQNEAQ (reference sequence). CDR3 size: 16 residues. The V gene lost 3 bases and the J gene lost 2 bases, with 14 bases spanning the gap. DNA of the CDR3: TGTGCCAGCAGCTTTTCAGTCCAGGGCCGCAATCAGCCCCAGCATTTT. It codes for CASSFSVQGRNQPQHF.

The chain has TRBV6-4 and TRBJ2-3, with D possibly matching TRBD2 (7 bases). Trimming left V 8 bases short and J 2 bases short, with 11 bases between. The CDR3 totals 13 residues. Looked up from germline, CDR1 is MRHNA and CDR2 is SNTAGT. CDR3 bases: TGTGCCAGCGGCGGGGGCTTCACAGATACGCAGTATTTT. Protein: CASGGGFTDTQYF.

This chain joins TRBV7-2 and TRBJ1-2; D unresolved. CDR1 and CDR2 from the germline V gene are SGHTA and FQGNSA. The V and J ends lost 2 bases and 5 bases respectively, with 12 bases between them. This CDR3 region has 14 residues. The CDR3 nucleotides read TGTGCCAGCAGCTTATACGACTCTCGGTATGGCTACACCTTC. Encoded protein: CASSLYDSRYGYTF.

The chain combines TRBV14 with TRBJ2-7; TRBD2 matches at 9 bases. V was clipped by 2 bases and J by 1 base; unmatched bases: 3. Germline CDR1 and CDR2: SGHDN and FVKESK. CDR3 length: 15 residues. The CDR3 protein is CASSQRLAGSYEQYF. For the CDR3, the DNA is TGTGCCAGCAGCCAAAGGCTAGCGGGATCCTACGAGCAGTACTTC.

V and J are TRBV19 and TRBJ2-7; 7 bases align to TRBD2. There are 14 residues in the CDR3. Germline CDR1 is LNHDA and CDR2 is SQIVND (reference sequence). Germline trimming cut 1 base from V and 4 bases from J; bases unmatched to any gene: 4. CDR3 coding DNA: TGTGCCAGTAGTATAGTCGGGAGGACATACGAGCAGTACTTC. Its translation: CASSIVGRTYEQYF.

This chain connects TRBV30 to TRBJ2-3; 9 bases are a match to TRBD2. V lost 3 bases and J lost 1; bases outside the gene matches: 2. Per the germline V gene, CDR1 is GTSNPN and CDR2 is SVGIG (reference sequence). This CDR3 has 14 amino acids. The CDR3 loop reads CAWRTSGGTDTQYF. The CDR3 coding sequence is TGTGCCTGGAGGACTAGCGGAGGCACAGATACGCAGTATTTT.

The chain employs TRBV9 and TRBJ2-1, with D maybe TRBD2 (7 bases). V lost 0 bases and J 7 bases, leaving 17 bases between the germline ends. CDR3 length: 16 amino acids. Germline V gives CDR1 SGDLS, CDR2 YYNGEE. CDR3 sequence reads: CASSVGGAGANNEQFF. CDR3 in DNA: TGTGCCAGCAGCGTAGGAGGCGCGGGGGCTAATAATGAGCAGTTCTTC.

CDR3 DNA: TGTGCCAGCAGTGAAGCCCTAGCGAACTACGAGCAGTACTTC. Translation: CASSEALANYEQYF. The chain links TRBV6-1 to TRBJ2-7; possible D gene TRBD2, 6 bases. There are 14 residues in the CDR3. Trimming removed 0 bases at V and 3 bases at J, with 9 bases between. Germline CDR1 reads MNHNS; CDR2 reads SASEGT.

The chain links TRBV7-6 to TRBJ1-1, with 9 bases that match TRBD1. The trim removed 1 base at V and 10 bases at J, leaving 7 bases unmatched. Per the germline V gene, CDR1 is SGHVS and CDR2 is FNYEAQ. The CDR3 sequence is 14 residues long. The DNA for the CDR3 is TGTGCCAGCAGCTTAGGAGGGGGACAGGGAAGAGCTTTCTTT. Protein product: CASSLGGGQGRAFF.

The chain couples TRBV27 to TRBJ1-3; 7 positions agree with TRBD1. Germline lookup yields CDR1 MNHEY and CDR2 SMNVEV (reference sequence). Trimming cost V 5 bases and J 4 bases; bases outside gene matches: 5. The CDR3 covers 14 residues. CDR3 nucleotide sequence: TGTGCCAGCAGTATGACAGGGAGAGGAAACACCATATATTTT. Translating it yields CASSMTGRGNTIYF.

This clone was seen a handful of times. The chain links TRBV5-1 to TRBJ2-1; perhaps D is TRBD1 or TRBD2 (5 bases each). This CDR3 comprises 16 residues. CDR1 is SGHRS and CDR2 is YFSETQ in the germline V gene. V was cut by 4 bases and J by 8 bases, with 22 bases left in between. Here the CDR3 DNA reads TGCGCCAGCAGCATAGGACGGCTGGATGGGACGGATGAGCAGTTCTTC. Protein sequence: CASSIGRLDGTDEQFF.

About this clone: One end of the junction is discordant with germline, which a read error may explain. This sequence joins TRBV5-4 and TRBJ1-2; D is perhaps TRBD1 (5 bases). Germline loops: CDR1 SGHNT, CDR2 YYREEE (reference sequence). CDR3 length: 13 residues. CDR3 region: CASSQEGNYGYTF. Written as DNA, the CDR3 is TGCGCCAGCAGCCAAGAGGGGAACTATGGCTACACCTTC.

The V gene is TRBV7-8, the J gene TRBJ2-7; no clear D gene. This CDR3 comprises 13 residues. V was cut by 5 bases and J by 3 bases, with 11 bases left in between. CDR1 SGHVS and CDR2 FQNEAQ come from the germline V gene. The CDR3 nucleotides read TGTGCCAGCAGCACGGGCCACCTCTACGAGCAGTACTTC. Protein product: CASSTGHLYEQYF.

With regard to this clone: The junction and the germline gene differ at one end; a read error may be behind it. This chain links TRBV29-1 with TRBJ2-3; D is unclear. The CDR3 totals 12 residues. Germline V CDR1 and CDR2: SQVTM, ANQGSEA. CDR3 sequence reads: CSVPEGPGSLDF. The CDR3 bases are TGCAGCGTTCCGGAAGGCCCGGGTTCCTTGGATTTT.